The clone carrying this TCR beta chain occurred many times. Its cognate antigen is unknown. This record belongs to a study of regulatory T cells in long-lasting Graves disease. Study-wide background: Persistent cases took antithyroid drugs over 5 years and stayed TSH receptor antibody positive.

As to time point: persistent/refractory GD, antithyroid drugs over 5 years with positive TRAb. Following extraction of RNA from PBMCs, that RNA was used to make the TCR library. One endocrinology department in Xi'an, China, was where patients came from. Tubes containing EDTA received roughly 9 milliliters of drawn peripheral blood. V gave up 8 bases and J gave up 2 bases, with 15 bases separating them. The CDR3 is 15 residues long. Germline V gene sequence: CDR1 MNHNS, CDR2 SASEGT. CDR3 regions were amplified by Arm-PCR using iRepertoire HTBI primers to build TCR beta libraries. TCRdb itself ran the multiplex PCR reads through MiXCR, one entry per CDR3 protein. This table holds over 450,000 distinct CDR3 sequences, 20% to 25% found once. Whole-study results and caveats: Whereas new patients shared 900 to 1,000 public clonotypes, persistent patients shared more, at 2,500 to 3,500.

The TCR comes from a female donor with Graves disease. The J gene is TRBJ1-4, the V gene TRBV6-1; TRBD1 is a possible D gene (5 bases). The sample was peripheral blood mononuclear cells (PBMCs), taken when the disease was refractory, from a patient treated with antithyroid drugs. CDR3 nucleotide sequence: TGTGCCAGCTCTACTACAGGACTGACTAATGAAAAACTGTTTTTT. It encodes CASSTTGLTNEKLFF.